Listed below are T cell receptor beta chains from one sample, sequenced in a study of blood T cell repertoires in COVID-19. Using immunoSEQ multiplex PCR, the repertoire was profiled, and TCRdb retains in-frame clones only, with some absent. The table includes about 120,000 clones, about 86% detected once. What was sequenced was peripheral blood. The receptors derive from a man in his 70s who had recovered from COVID-19. Each CDR3 is given with its conserved first and last residue. A D gene is named only where the DNA matches it firmly. Rows give clone size only sometimes, using once, few, many, or a class for an expanded clone.

cdr3_length j_call clone_size d_call v_call cdr3_nt cdr3_aa
15 TRBJ1-1 NA NA TRBV24-1 TGTGCCACCAGTGATGGCAGGAACATGAACACTGAAGCTTTCTTT CATSDGRNMNTEAFF
14 TRBJ1-1 NA NA TRBV18 TGTGCCAGCTCCTCCTCAGGGGCCCCTAGGGGAGCTTTCTTT CASSSSGAPRGAFF
14 TRBJ1-1 NA NA TRBV3-1/TRBV3-2 TGTGCCAGCAGCCAATTTAATGGGGGGACTGAAGCTTTCTTT CASSQFNGGTEAFF
11 TRBJ1-1 NA NA TRBV6-5 TGTGCCAGCAGGAGTAACACTGAAGCTTTCTTT CASRSNTEAFF
14 TRBJ1-2 NA NA TRBV5-1 TGCGCCAGCAGCTTGGACAGTCAGTTTATGCCCTACACCTTC CASSLDSQFMPYTF
16 TRBJ1-4 NA TRBD1 TRBV5-1 TGCGCCAGCAGCCCCCAAACAGGGGGCGCTGGTGAAAAACTGTTTTTT CASSPQTGGAGEKLFF
14 TRBJ2-1 NA NA TRBV5-4 TGTGCCAGCAGCGAGTCCCAGGGCCACAATGAGCAGTTCTTC CASSESQGHNEQFF
15 TRBJ2-3 NA NA TRBV5-1 TGCGCCAGCAGCTTGTGGAGCGGTAGCACAGATACGCAGTATTTT CASSLWSGSTDTQYF
12 TRBJ1-1 NA NA TRBV30 TGTGCCTGGAGTAGGACAAACACTGAAGCTTTCTTT CAWSRTNTEAFF
15 TRBJ2-1 NA TRBD2 TRBV5-5 TGTGCCAGCAGCTTGGGGACTAGCTCCTACAATGAGCAGTTCTTC CASSLGTSSYNEQFF
14 TRBJ1-1 NA TRBD1 TRBV5-1 TGCGCCAGCAACTTCGGACAGGGGAATACTGAAGCTTTCTTT CASNFGQGNTEAFF
12 TRBJ2-5 few NA TRBV2 TGTGCCAGCAGAACGGACCAAGAGACCCAGTACTTC CASRTDQETQYF
13 TRBJ2-5 NA NA TRBV5-1 TGCGCCAGCAGCTTGGTAGGGGCAGAGACCCAGTACTTC CASSLVGAETQYF
13 TRBJ1-3 NA NA TRBV6-5 TGTGCCAGCAGCAGGGAACAGGGAAACACCATATATTTT CASSREQGNTIYF
15 TRBJ2-3 NA NA TRBV28 TGTGCCAGCAGGGCCAGGGGGGAAGGATCAGATACGCAGTATTTT CASRARGEGSDTQYF
14 TRBJ1-1 NA TRBD1 TRBV18 TGTGCCAGCTCATCTCAGGGGGGAGAAACTGAAGCTTTCTTT CASSSQGGETEAFF
13 TRBJ2-2 NA NA TRBV30 TGTGCCCAACAGGTAGATTTCGCCGGGGAGCTGTTTTTT CAQQVDFAGELFF
11 TRBJ2-7 NA NA TRBV2 TGTGCCAGCAGTCGCGGATACGAGCAGTACTTC CASSRGYEQYF
13 TRBJ1-2 NA TRBD1 TRBV5-1 TGCGCCAGCAGCTCGGGACAGAACTATGGCTACACCTTC CASSSGQNYGYTF
13 TRBJ2-2 NA NA TRBV7-2 TGTGCCAGCAGCTCAAGTCGCGGCGGGGAGCTGTTTTTT CASSSSRGGELFF
14 TRBJ2-3 NA TRBD2 TRBV28 TGTGCCAGCAGTTTCCTAGCGGGGACAGATACGCAGTATTTT CASSFLAGTDTQYF
13 TRBJ2-1 NA NA TRBV11-2 TGTGCCAGCAGCTCTAGAACCTACAATGAGCAGTTCTTC CASSSRTYNEQFF
15 TRBJ2-2 NA TRBD1 TRBV24-1 TGTGCCACCAGTGAAACAGGGGCAATCACCGGGGAGCTGTTTTTT CATSETGAITGELFF
13 TRBJ2-2 NA TRBD2 TRBV6-5 TGTGCCAGCACCCCGGGAGGGGCCGGGGAGCTGTTTTTT CASTPGGAGELFF
14 TRBJ2-3 NA NA TRBV29-1 TGCAGCGTTGACAGCGGCGGTGCCACAGATACGCAGTATTTT CSVDSGGATDTQYF
14 TRBJ2-3 NA NA TRBV6-1 TGTGCCAGCGGTGAACGGGGGAGCACAGATACGCAGTATTTT CASGERGSTDTQYF
11 TRBJ1-5 NA NA TRBV6-5 TGTGCCAGCGGAGGCAATCAGCCCCAGCATTTT CASGGNQPQHF
15 TRBJ2-5 NA NA TRBV3-1/TRBV3-2 TGTGCCAGCAGCCAAAGATGGGGAGCCCTGGAGACCCAGTACTTC CASSQRWGALETQYF
14 TRBJ1-1 few TRBD1 TRBV5-1 TGCGCCAGCAGCTCGGGACAGGGGAACACTGAAGCTTTCTTT CASSSGQGNTEAFF
14 TRBJ1-5 NA NA TRBV6-1 TGTGCCAGCAGTGAACCGAGCGTCAATCAGCCCCAGCATTTT CASSEPSVNQPQHF
14 TRBJ2-3 once TRBD1 TRBV9 TGTGCCAGCAGCGCCCAGACAGGGATAGATACGCAGTATTTT CASSAQTGIDTQYF
15 TRBJ2-3 NA TRBD1 TRBV7-6 TGTGCCAGCAGCTACCGGGACAGGGGGACAGATACGCAGTATTTT CASSYRDRGTDTQYF
16 TRBJ2-1 NA NA TRBV9 TGTGCCAGCAGCGTAGTGGGTAGCTACTCCTACAATGAGCAGTTCTTC CASSVVGSYSYNEQFF
16 TRBJ1-3 NA NA TRBV28 TGTGCCAGCAGTTTGAGCTACAGCCTCTCTGGAAACACCATATATTTT CASSLSYSLSGNTIYF
15 TRBJ1-6 NA TRBD1 TRBV3-1/TRBV3-2 TGTGCCAGCAGCCGTAAAGGGACAGGCAATTCACCCCTCCACTTT CASSRKGTGNSPLHF
11 TRBJ1-3 NA NA TRBV30 TGTGCCTGGGCCCTTGGAAACACCATATATTTT CAWALGNTIYF
16 TRBJ1-5 few NA TRBV24-1 TGTGCCACCAGTGATTCCTTGGACGGGCACGGGGAGCCCCAGCATTTT CATSDSLDGHGEPQHF